The clone carrying this TCR beta chain was detected only a few times. Antigen unknown. This sample stems from a study of T cells in Graves' hyperthyroidism and ophthalmopathy. Findings and limits, study-wide: Blood held most thyroid clonotypes expanded above 0.001 frequency.

Trimming shortened V by 3 bases and J by 1 base, and 9 bases separated the two germline ends. This CDR3 has 13 residues. Germline values: CDR1 DFQATT, CDR2 SNEGSKA (reference sequence). Amplified TCR beta CDR3 regions came from RNA transcripts. Using the HTBI primer set, a first-round RT-PCR was run on the TCR CDR3. TCRdb re-derived calls from the multiplex PCR reads in MiXCR, one entry per CDR3 protein. The data show more than 300,000 distinct CDR3 sequences, 14% seen once. V usage is TRBV20-1 and J usage is TRBJ1-2, with TRBD1 as a possible D gene (5 bases). This receptor was taken from a woman between 25 and 40 years old with Graves' ophthalmopathy. Input material: blood. CDR3 residues: CSARDTLNYGYTF. In nucleotides, the CDR3 is TGCAGTGCTAGGGACACTCTTAACTATGGCTACACCTTC.